The entry below describes one T cell receptor beta chain. With a duration under 2 months, the hyperthyroidism was newly diagnosed in patients aged 18 to 65. Uncontrolled infection, other autoimmune disease, pregnancy or lactation excluded patients. Researchers took RNA transcripts and amplified the TCR beta CDR3 regions from them. Carried out on the TCR CDR3, a first-round RT-PCR used the HTBI primer set. TCRdb reprocessed the multiplex PCR reads with MiXCR, giving one entry per CDR3 protein. The sample lists roughly 300,000 distinct CDR3 sequences, roughly a fifth occurring once. The germline CDR1 and CDR2 sequences are LNHDA and SQIVND (reference sequence). The CDR3 extends over 13 amino acids. V was clipped by 6 bases and J by 3 bases, with 10 bases between them. This entry is derived from a study of T cells in Graves' hyperthyroidism and ophthalmopathy.

The sequence derives from a woman aged 50 to 60 with Graves' hyperthyroidism. The chain combines TRBV19 with TRBJ2-3; D ambiguous. What was sequenced was blood. Here the CDR3 DNA reads TGTGCCAGTAGAATATCTAGGACAGATACGCAGTATTTT. Its protein product is CASRISRTDTQYF.